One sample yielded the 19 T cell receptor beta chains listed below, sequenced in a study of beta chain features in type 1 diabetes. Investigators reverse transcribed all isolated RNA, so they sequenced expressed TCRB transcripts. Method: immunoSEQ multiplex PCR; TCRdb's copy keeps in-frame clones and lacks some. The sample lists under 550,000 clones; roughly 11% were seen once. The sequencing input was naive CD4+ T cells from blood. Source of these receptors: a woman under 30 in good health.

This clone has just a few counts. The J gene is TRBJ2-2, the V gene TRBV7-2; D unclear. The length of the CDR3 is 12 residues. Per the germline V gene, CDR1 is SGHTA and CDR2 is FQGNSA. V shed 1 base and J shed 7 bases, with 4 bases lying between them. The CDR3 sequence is CASSLVRGELFF. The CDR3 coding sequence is TGTGCCAGCAGCTTAGTGCGCGGGGAGCTGTTTTTT. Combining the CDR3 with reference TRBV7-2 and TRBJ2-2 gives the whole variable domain GAGVSQSPSNKVTEKGKDVELRCDPISGHTALYWYRQSLGQGLEFLIYFQGNSAPDKSGLPSDRFSAERTGGSVSTLTIQRTQQEDSAVYLCASSLVRGELFFGEGSRLTVL.

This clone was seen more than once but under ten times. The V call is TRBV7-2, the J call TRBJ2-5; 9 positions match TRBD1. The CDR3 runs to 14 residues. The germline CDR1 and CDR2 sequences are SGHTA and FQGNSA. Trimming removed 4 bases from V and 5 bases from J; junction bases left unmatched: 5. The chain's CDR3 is CASSWTGVGETQYF. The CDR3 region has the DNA TGTGCCAGCAGCTGGACAGGGGTGGGCGAGACCCAGTACTTC. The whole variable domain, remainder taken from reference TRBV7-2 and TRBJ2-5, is GAGVSQSPSNKVTEKGKDVELRCDPISGHTALYWYRQSLGQGLEFLIYFQGNSAPDKSGLPSDRFSAERTGGSVSTLTIQRTQQEDSAVYLCASSWTGVGETQYFGPGTRLLVL.

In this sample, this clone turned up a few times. The CDR3: CASSLVATGEQFF. As DNA, the CDR3 is TGTGCCAGCAGCTTAGTGGCTACCGGTGAGCAGTTCTTC. J is TRBJ2-1 and V is TRBV7-6; D ambiguous. The CDR3 is 13 amino acids. Trimming stripped 1 base from V and 9 bases from J, with 10 bases between. Germline CDR1 is SGHVS and CDR2 is FNYEAQ.

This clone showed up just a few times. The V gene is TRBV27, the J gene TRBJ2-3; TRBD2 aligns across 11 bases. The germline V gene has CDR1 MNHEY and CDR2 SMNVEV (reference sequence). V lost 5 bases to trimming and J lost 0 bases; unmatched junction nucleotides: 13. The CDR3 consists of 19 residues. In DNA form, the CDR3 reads TGTGCCAGCAGTCGAACCGGGCTAGCGGGGGGAGCTAGCACAGATACGCAGTATTTT. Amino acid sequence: CASSRTGLAGGASTDTQYF.

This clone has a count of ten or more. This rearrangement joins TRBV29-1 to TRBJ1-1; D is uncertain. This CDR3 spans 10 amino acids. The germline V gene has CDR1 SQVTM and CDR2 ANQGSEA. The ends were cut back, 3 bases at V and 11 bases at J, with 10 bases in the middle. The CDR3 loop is CSVDERVAFF. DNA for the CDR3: TGCAGCGTTGACGAGCGAGTGGCTTTCTTT.

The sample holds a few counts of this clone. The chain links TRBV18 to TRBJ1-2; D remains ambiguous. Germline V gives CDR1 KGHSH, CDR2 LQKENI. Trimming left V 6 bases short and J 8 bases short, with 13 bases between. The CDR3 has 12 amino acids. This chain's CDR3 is CASSQPMRGYTF. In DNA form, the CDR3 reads TGTGCCAGCTCGCAGCCGATGCGGGGCTACACCTTC.

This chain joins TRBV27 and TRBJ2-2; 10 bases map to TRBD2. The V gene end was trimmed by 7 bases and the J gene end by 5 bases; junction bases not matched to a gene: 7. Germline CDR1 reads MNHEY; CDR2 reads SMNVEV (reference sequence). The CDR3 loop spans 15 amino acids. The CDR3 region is CASTLGLASTGELFF. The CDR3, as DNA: TGTGCCAGCACCCTGGGACTAGCGAGTACCGGGGAGCTGTTTTTT.

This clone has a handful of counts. CDR3 residues: CATSRQAGELFF. For the CDR3, the DNA is TGTGCCACCAGCAGACAGGCCGGGGAGCTGTTTTTT. The chain uses TRBV15 and TRBJ2-2; D unclear. This CDR3 is built from 12 residues. From germline, CDR1 is LNHNV and CDR2 YYDKDF (reference sequence). Trimming pared 2 bases from V and 6 bases from J, leaving 4 bases between.

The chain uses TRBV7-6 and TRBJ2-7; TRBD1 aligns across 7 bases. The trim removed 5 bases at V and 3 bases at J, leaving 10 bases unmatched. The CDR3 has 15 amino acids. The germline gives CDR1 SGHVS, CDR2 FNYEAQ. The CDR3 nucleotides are TGTGCCAGCAGCCCCGAGACAGGGAGAAGCTACGAGCAGTACGTC. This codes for CASSPETGRSYEQYV.

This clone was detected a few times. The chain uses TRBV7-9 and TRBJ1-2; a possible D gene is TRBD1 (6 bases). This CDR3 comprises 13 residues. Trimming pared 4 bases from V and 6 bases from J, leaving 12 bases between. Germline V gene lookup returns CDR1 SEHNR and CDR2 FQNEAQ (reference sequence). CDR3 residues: CASSYRTEDGYTF. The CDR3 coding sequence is TGTGCCAGCAGCTATAGGACAGAGGATGGCTACACCTTC.

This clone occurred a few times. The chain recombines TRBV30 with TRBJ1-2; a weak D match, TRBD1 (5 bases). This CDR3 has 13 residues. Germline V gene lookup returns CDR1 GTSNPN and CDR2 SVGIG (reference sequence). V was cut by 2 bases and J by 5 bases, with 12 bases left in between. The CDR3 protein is CAWSRDVGYGYTF. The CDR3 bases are TGTGCCTGGAGTCGGGACGTAGGATATGGCTACACCTTC.

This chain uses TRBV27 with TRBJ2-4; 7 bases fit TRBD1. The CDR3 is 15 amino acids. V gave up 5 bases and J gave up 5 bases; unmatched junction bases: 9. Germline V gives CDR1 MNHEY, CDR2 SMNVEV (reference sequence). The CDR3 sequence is CASSQGWDRENIQYF. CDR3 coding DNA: TGTGCCAGCAGTCAAGGGTGGGACAGAGAAAACATTCAGTACTTC.

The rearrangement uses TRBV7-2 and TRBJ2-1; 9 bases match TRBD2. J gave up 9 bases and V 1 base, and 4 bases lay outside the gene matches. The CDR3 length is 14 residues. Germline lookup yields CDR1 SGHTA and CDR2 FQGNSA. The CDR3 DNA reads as TGTGCCAGCAGCTTAGAGGCGGGGGGGCCTGAGCAGTTCTTC. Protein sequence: CASSLEAGGPEQFF.

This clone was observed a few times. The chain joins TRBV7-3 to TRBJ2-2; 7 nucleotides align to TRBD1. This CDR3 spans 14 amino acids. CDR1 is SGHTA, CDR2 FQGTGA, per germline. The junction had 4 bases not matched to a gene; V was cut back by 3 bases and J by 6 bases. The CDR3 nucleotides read TGTGCCAGCAGCTTTAGGGGGCTCCCCGGGGAGCTGTTTTTT. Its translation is CASSFRGLPGELFF.

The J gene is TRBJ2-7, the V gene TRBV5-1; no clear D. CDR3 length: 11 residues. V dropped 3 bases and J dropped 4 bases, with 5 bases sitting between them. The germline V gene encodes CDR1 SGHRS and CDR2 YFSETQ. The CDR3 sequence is CASSSEYEQYF. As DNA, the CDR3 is TGCGCCAGCAGCTCTGAGTACGAGCAGTACTTC.

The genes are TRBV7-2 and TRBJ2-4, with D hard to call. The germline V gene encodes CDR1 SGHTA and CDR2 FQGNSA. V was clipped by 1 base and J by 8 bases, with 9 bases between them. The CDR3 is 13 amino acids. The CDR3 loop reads CASSLVPWDIQYF. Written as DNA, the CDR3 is TGTGCCAGCAGCTTAGTTCCCTGGGACATTCAGTACTTC.

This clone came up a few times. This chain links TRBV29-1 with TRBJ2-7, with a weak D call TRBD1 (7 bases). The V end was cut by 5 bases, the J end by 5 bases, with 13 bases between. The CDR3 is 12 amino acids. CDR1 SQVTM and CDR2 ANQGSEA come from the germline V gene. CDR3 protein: CSVLLRGDEQYF. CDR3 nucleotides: TGCAGCGTTCTCCTCAGGGGGGACGAGCAGTACTTC.

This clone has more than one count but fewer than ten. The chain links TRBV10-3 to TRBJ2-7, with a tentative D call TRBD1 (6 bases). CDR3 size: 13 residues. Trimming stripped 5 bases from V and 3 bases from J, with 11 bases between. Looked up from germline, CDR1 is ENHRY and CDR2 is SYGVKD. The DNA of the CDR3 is TGTGCCATCAGTAGTAGACAGGACTACGAGCAGTACGTC. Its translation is CAISSRQDYEQYV.

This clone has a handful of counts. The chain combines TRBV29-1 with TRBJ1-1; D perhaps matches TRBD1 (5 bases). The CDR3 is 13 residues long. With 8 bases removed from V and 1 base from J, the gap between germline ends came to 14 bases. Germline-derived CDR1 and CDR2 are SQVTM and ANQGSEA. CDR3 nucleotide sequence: TGCAGCTCCCGATGGGGGGGGAACACTGAAGCTTTCTTT. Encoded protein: CSSRWGGNTEAFF.